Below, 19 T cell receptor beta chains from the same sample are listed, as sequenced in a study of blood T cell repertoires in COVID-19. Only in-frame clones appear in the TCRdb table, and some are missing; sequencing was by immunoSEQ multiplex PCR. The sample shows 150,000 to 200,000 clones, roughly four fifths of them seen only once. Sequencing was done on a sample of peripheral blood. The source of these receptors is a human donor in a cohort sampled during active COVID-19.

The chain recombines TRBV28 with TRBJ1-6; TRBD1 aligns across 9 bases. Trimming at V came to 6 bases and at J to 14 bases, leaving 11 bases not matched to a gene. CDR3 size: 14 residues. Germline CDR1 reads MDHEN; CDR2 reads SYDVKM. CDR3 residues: CASSTTGGDSALHF. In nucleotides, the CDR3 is TGTGCCAGCAGCACGACAGGGGGTGACTCAGCCCTCCACTTT. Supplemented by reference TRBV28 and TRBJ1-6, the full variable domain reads DVKVTQSSRYLVKRTGEKVFLECVQDMDHENMFWYRQDPGLGLRLIYFSYDVKMKEKGDIPEGYSVSREKKERFSLILESASTNQTSMYLCASSTTGGDSALHFGNGTRLTVT.

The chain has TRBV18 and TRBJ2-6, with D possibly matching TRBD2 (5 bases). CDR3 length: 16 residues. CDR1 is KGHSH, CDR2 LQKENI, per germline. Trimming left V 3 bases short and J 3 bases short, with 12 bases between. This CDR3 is CASSPIIGGGANVLTF. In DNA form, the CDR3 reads TGTGCCAGCTCACCGATCATAGGAGGTGGGGCCAACGTCCTGACTTTC.

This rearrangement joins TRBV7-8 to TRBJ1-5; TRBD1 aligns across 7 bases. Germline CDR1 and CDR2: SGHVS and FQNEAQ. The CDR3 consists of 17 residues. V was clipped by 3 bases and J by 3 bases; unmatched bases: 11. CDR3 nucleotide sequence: TGTGCCAGCAGCTTCGAGGGGGCGAGGGCTGACAATCAGCCCCAGCATTTT. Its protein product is CASSFEGARADNQPQHF.

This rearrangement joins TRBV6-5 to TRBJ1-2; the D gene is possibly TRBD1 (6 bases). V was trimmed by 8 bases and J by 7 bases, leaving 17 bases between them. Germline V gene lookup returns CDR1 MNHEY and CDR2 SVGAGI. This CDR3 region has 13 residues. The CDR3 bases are TGTGCCAGCGGTCGGACAGATCAGGTTGGCTACACCTTC. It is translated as CASGRTDQVGYTF.

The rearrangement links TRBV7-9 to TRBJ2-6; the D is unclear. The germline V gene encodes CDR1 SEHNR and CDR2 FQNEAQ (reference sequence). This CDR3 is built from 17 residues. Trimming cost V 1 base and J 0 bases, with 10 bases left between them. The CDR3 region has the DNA TGTGCCAGCAGCTTAGGAGCCCAAACCTCTGGGGCCAACGTCCTGACTTTC. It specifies CASSLGAQTSGANVLTF.

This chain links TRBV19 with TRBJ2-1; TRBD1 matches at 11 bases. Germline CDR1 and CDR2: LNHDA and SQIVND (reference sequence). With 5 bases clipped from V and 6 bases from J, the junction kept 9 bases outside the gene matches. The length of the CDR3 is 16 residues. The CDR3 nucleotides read TGTGCCAGTAGTTCCCGGGACAGGGGGAAGAGCAATGAGCAGTTCTTC. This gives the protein CASSSRDRGKSNEQFF.

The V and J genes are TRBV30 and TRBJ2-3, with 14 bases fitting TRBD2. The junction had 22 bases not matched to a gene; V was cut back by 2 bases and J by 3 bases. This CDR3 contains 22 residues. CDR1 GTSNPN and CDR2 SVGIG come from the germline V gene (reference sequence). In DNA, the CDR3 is TGTGCCTGGAGTCCGGGAAGGGCCCCCGGGACTAGCGGGAGAAGGGGAACAGATACGCAGTATTTT. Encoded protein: CAWSPGRAPGTSGRRGTDTQYF.

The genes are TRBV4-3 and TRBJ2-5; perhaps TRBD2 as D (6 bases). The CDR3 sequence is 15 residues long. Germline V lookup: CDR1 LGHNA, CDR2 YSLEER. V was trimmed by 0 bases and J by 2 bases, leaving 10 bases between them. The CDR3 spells CASSQDYAGQETQYF. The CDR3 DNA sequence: TGCGCCAGCAGCCAAGACTACGCGGGACAAGAGACCCAGTACTTC.

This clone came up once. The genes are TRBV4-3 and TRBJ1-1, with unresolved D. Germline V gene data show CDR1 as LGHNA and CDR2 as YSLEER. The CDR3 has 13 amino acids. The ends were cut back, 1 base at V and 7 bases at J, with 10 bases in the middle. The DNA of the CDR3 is TGCGCCAGCAGCCAAGCGGCAGGAAATGAAGCTTTCTTT. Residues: CASSQAAGNEAFF.

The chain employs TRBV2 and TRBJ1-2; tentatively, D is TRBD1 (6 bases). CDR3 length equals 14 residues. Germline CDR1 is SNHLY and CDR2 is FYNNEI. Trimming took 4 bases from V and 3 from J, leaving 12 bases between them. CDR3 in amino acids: CASSGQPGDYGYTF. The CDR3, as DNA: TGTGCCAGCAGTGGGCAGCCAGGGGACTATGGCTACACCTTC.

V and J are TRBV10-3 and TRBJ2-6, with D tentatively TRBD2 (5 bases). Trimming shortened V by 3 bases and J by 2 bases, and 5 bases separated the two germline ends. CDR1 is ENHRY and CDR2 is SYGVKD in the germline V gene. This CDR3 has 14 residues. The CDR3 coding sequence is TGTGCCATCAGTGACGGGGCTGGGGCCAACGTCCTGACTTTC. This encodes CAISDGAGANVLTF.

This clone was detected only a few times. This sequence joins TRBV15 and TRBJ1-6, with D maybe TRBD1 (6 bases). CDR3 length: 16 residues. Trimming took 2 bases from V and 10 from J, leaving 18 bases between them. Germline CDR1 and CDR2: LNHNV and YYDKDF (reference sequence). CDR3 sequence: CATSRRAGTYSSPLHF. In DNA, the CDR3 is TGTGCCACCAGCAGAAGGGCCGGGACATATTCCTCACCCCTCCACTTT.

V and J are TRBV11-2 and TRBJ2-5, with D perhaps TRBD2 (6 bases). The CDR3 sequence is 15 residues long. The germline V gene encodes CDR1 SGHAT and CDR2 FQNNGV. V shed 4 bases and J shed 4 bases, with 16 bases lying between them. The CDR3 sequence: CASSSRRAVSETQYF. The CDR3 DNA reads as TGTGCCAGCAGCTCCCGGAGGGCAGTGTCAGAGACCCAGTACTTC.

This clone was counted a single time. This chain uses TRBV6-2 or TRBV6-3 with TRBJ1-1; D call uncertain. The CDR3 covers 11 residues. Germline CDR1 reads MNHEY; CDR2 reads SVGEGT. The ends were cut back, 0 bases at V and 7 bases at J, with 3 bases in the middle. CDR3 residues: CASSYSFEAFF. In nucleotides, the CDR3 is TGTGCCAGCAGTTACTCCTTTGAAGCTTTCTTT.

The CDR3 reads CASSLARSATLGEQYF. DNA for the CDR3: TGTGCCAGCAGCTTAGCGCGGTCAGCGACCCTTGGGGAGCAGTACTTC. The chain is built from TRBV7-2 and TRBJ2-7; D gene ambiguous. From germline, CDR1 is SGHTA and CDR2 FQGNSA. This CDR3 is 16 amino acids long. V lost 0 bases and J lost 7, with 19 bases in between.

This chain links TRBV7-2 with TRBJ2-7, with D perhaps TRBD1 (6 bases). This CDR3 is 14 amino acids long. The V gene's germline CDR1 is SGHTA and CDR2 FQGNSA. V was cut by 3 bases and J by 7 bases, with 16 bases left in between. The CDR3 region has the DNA TGTGCCAGCAGCTTGGATGGGGGCATGAGGGAGCAGTACTTC. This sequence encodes CASSLDGGMREQYF. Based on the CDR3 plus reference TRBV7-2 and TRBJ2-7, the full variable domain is GAGVSQSPSNKVTEKGKDVELRCDPISGHTALYWYRQSLGQGLEFLIYFQGNSAPDKSGLPSDRFSAERTGGSVSTLTIQRTQQEDSAVYLCASSLDGGMREQYFGPGTRLTVT.

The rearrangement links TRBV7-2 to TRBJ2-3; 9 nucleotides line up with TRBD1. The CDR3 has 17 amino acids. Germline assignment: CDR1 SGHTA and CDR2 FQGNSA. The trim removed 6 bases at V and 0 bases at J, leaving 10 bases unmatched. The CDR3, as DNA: TGTGCCAGCAGTAGACAGGGGGGTCCGGGGAGCACAGATACGCAGTATTTT. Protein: CASSRQGGPGSTDTQYF.

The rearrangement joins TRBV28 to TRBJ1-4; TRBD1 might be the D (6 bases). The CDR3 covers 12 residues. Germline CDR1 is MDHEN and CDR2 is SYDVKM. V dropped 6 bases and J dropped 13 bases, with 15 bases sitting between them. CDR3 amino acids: CASRTGRGGLFF. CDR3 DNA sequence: TGTGCCAGCAGGACAGGCCGCGGGGGACTGTTTTTT.

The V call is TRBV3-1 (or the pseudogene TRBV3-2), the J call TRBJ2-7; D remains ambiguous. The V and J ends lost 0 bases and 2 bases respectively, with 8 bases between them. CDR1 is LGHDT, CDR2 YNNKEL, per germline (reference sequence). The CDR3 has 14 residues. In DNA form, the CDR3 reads TGTGCCAGCAGCCAAGATTCCAGGACCTACGAGCAGTACTTC. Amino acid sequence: CASSQDSRTYEQYF.